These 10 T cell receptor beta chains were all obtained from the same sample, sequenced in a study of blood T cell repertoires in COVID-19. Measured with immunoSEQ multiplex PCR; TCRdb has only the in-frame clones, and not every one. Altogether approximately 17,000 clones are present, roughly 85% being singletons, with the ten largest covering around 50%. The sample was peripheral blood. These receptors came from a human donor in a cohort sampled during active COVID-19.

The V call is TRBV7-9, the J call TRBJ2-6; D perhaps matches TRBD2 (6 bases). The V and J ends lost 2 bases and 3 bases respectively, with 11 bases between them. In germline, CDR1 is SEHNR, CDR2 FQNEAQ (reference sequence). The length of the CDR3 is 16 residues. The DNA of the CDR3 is TGTGCCAGCAGCTTATCCCGGGGGAATGGGGCCAACGTCCTGACTTTC. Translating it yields CASSLSRGNGANVLTF.

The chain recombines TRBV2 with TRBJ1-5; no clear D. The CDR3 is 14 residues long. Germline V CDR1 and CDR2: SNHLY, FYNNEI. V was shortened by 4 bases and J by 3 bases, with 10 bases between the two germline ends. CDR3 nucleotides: TGTGCCAGCAGTGGTAACAGTTTCAATCAGCCCCAGCATTTT. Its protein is CASSGNSFNQPQHF.

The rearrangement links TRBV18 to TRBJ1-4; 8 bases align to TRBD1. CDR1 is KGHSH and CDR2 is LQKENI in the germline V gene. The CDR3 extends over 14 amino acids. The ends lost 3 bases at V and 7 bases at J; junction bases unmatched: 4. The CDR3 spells CASSPDRVGEKLFF. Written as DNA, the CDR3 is TGTGCCAGCTCACCGGACAGGGTTGGTGAAAAACTGTTTTTT.

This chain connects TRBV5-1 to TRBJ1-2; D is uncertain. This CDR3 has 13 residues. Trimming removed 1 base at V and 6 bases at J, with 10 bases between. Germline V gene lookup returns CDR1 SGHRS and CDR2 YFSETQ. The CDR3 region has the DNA TGCGCCAGCAGCTTGACCCGGCAGGATGGCTACACCTTC. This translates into CASSLTRQDGYTF.

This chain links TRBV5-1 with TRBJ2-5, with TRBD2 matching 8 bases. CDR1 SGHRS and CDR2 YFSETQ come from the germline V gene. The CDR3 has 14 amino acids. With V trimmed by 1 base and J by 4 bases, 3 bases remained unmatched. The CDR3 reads CASSLIAGLETQYF. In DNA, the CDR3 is TGCGCCAGCAGCTTGATAGCGGGGTTAGAGACCCAGTACTTC.

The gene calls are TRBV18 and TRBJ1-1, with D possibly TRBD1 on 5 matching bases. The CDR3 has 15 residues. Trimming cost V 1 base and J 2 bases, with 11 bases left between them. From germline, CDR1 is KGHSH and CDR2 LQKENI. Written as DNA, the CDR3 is TGTGCCAGCTCACCACAGGGTGGGACTAACACTGAAGCTTTCTTT. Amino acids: CASSPQGGTNTEAFF.

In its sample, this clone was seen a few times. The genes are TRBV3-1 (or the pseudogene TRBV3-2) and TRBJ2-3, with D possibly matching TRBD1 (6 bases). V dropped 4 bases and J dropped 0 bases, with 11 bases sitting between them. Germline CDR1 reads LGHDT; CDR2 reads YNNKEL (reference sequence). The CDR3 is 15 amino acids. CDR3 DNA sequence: TGTGCCAGCAGCCGGGACACTACTAGCACAGATACGCAGTATTTT. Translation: CASSRDTTSTDTQYF.

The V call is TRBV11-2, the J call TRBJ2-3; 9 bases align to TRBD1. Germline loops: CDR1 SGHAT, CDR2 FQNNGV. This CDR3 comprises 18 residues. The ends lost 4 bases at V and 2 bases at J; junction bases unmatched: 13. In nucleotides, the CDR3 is TGTGCCAGCAGCTCCGGGACAGGGAGGTGGGGGCACACAGATACGCAGTATTTT. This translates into CASSSGTGRWGHTDTQYF.

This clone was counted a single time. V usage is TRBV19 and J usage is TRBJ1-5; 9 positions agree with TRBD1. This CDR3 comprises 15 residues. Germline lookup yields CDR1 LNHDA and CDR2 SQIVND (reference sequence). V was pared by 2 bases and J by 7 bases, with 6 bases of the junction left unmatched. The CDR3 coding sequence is TGTGCCAGTAGTATAACAGGGGGCGCGAGACAGCCCCAGCATTTT. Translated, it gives CASSITGGARQPQHF.

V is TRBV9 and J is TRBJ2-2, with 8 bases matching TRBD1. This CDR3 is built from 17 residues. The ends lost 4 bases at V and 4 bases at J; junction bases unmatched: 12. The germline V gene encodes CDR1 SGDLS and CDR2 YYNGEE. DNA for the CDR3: TGTGCCAGCAGCCCCCGTAGGCAGGGGGCCCCCACCGGGGAGCTGTTTTTT. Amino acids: CASSPRRQGAPTGELFF.